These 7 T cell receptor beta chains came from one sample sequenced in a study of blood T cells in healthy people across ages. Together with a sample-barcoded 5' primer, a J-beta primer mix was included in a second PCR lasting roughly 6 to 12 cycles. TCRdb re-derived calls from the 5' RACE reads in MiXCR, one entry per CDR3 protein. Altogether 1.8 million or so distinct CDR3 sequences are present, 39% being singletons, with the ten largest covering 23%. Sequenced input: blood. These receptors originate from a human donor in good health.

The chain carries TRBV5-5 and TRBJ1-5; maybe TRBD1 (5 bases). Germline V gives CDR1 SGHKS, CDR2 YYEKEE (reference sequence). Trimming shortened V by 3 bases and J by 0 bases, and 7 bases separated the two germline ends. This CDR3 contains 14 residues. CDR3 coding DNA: TGTGCCAGCAGCTCAGGACATAGCAATCAGCCCCAGCATTTT. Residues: CASSSGHSNQPQHF.

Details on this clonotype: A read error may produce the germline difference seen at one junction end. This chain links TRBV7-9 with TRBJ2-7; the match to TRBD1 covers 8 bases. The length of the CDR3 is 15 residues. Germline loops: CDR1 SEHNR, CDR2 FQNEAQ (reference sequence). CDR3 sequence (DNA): TGTGTCAGCAGCTTACACAGGGGGAACCACTACGAGCAGTACTTC. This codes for CVSSLHRGNHYEQYF.

CDR3 in DNA: TGCGCCAGCAGCCAACAGGGGGGATTGTCCTACGAGCAGTACTTC. This translates into CASSQQGGLSYEQYF. The rearrangement links TRBV4-3 to TRBJ2-7, with D tentatively TRBD1 (7 bases). CDR3 length equals 15 residues. Germline V CDR1 and CDR2: LGHNA, YSLEER. V lost 2 bases, J lost 1 base, and 12 bases lay in between.

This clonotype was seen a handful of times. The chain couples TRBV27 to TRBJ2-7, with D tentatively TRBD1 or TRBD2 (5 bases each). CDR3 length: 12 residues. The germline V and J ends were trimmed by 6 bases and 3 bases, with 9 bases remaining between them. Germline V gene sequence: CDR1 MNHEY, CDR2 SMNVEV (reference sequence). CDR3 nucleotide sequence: TGTGCCAGCAGGGGGGATTTCTACGAGCAGTACTTC. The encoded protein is CASRGDFYEQYF.

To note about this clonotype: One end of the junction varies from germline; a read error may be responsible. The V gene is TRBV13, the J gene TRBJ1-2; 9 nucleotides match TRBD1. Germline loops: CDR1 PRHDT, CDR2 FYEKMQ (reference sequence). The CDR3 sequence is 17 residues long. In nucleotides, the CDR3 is TGTGCCAGCAGCCTAGGGACAGGGATCCGTTACGGCTATGGCTACACCTTC. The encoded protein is CASSLGTGIRYGYGYTF.

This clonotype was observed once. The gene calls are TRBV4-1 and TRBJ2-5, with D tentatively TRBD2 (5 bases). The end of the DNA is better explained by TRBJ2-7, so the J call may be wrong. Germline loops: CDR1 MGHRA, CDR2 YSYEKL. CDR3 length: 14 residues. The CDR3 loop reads CASSQVMLDSEQYF. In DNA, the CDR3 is TGCGCCAGCAGCCAAGTTATGCTGGACTCCGAGCAGTACTTC.

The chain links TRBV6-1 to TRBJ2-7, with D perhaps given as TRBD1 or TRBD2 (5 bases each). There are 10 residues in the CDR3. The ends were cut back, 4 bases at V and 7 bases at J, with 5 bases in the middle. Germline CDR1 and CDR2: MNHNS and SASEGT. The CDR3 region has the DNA TGTGCCAGCAGTGGGGGGGAGCAGTACTTC. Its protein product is CASSGGEQYF.